These 9 T cell receptor beta chains were sequenced from one sample in a study of OX40 agonist ivuxolimab in advanced cancers. Generated by immunoSEQ multiplex PCR, the TCRdb table keeps only in-frame clones and is missing some. Here the sample spans roughly 20,000 clones, 76% being singletons. Sequences were derived from CD4+ or CD8+ T cells sorted from blood, sampled in a trial of the OX40 agonist ivuxolimab. These receptors were collected from an adult with an advanced solid tumor such as melanoma, head and neck, liver or kidney cancer.

This chain joins TRBV13 and TRBJ2-5; 8 bases map to TRBD2. The tail of the sequence fits TRBJ2-7 better, so the J call may be wrong. This CDR3 is 14 amino acids long. Germline lookup yields CDR1 PRHDT and CDR2 FYEKMQ (reference sequence). The CDR3 DNA sequence: TGTGCCAGCAGTAGTAGCGGGACCACCTACGAGCAGTACTTC. This gives the protein CASSSSGTTYEQYF.

V gene TRBV5-1 combines with J gene TRBJ2-1; 8 bases match TRBD1. The CDR3 totals 15 residues. Germline V gives CDR1 SGHRS, CDR2 YFSETQ. J lost 2 bases, V lost 4 bases, and 5 bases had no gene match. CDR3 sequence reads: CASSSQQGAYNEQFF. The CDR3 nucleotides are TGCGCCAGCAGCAGTCAACAGGGGGCCTACAATGAGCAGTTCTTC.

V usage is TRBV19 and J usage is TRBJ2-7; 8 positions match TRBD1. V shed 5 bases, J shed 3 bases, and the junction held 6 bases outside the gene matches. The CDR3 has 14 residues. CDR1 is LNHDA and CDR2 is SQIVND in the germline V gene (reference sequence). The CDR3 region is CASSWGQAGYEQYF. CDR3 coding DNA: TGTGCCAGTAGTTGGGGACAGGCCGGCTACGAGCAGTACTTC.

This chain joins TRBV7-6 and TRBJ2-1; TRBD2 agrees at 10 bases. Unmatched junction bases numbered 11, after V lost 1 base and J lost 8 bases. CDR1 and CDR2 from the germline V gene are SGHVS and FNYEAQ. CDR3 length equals 17 residues. The CDR3 reads CASSLGPPSGGRYEQFF. In DNA form, the CDR3 reads TGTGCCAGCAGCTTAGGGCCCCCTAGCGGGGGTAGATATGAGCAGTTCTTC. The full variable domain, in which reference TRBV7-6 and TRBJ2-1 provide the parts outside the CDR3, is GAGVSQSPRYKVTKRGQDVALRCDPISGHVSLYWYRQALGQGPEFLTYFNYEAQQDKSGLPNDRFSAERPEGSISTLTIQRTEQRDSAMYRCASSLGPPSGGRYEQFFGPGTRLTVL.

As for this clone: The same CDR3 can be traced to other DNA sequences in this sample. The V call is TRBV5-4, the J call TRBJ2-7; 10 nucleotides align to TRBD1. Germline V gene sequence: CDR1 SGHNT, CDR2 YYREEE (reference sequence). The junction had 5 bases not matched to a gene; V was cut back by 4 bases and J by 4 bases. This CDR3 has 14 residues. This CDR3 reads CASSPGQGGYEQYF. In DNA, the CDR3 is TGTGCCAGCAGCCCCGGACAGGGGGGATACGAGCAGTACTTC.

The chain couples TRBV7-9 to TRBJ2-7, with D possibly TRBD1 on 5 matching bases. Trimming pared 11 bases from V and 2 bases from J, leaving 13 bases between. The CDR3 is 12 residues long. The germline V gene has CDR1 SEHNR and CDR2 FQNEAQ (reference sequence). The CDR3 region is CAWTDTTYEQYF. In nucleotides, the CDR3 is TGTGCCTGGACGGACACGACCTACGAGCAGTACTTC.

The chain uses TRBV2 and TRBJ1-2; weak D call: TRBD1 (5 bases). The CDR3 length is 15 residues. CDR1 is SNHLY and CDR2 is FYNNEI in the germline V gene. Trimming took 1 base from V and 8 from J, leaving 17 bases between them. The CDR3 loop is CASSEGGALRWGYTF. The CDR3 coding sequence is TGTGCCAGCAGTGAAGGCGGGGCGCTCCGTTGGGGCTACACCTTC.

CDR3 nucleotides: TGCAGCGCCACCACGAGCAGCTCTGGAAACACCATATATTTT. Protein: CSATTSSSGNTIYF. V usage is TRBV29-1 and J usage is TRBJ1-3; D unresolved. This CDR3 is 14 amino acids long. Germline CDR1 and CDR2: SQVTM and ANQGSEA. Trimming took off 7 bases at V and 0 bases at J, with 13 bases between the two ends.

This chain joins TRBV6-1 and TRBJ2-7; 8 nucleotides align to TRBD1. The ends lost 6 bases at V and 0 bases at J; junction bases unmatched: 4. Germline V gives CDR1 MNHNS, CDR2 SASEGT. CDR3 length equals 14 residues. The CDR3 nucleotides read TGTGCCAGCAGCGACAGGGGCCTCTCCTACGAGCAGTACTTC. Translation gives CASSDRGLSYEQYF.